This T cell receptor (beta chain) appears in the sequencing data of a study of beta chain features in type 1 diabetes. In the study overall: Examination of sorted cells across all samples involved over 85,000,000 cells.

General study results and limits: Shortening of TCRB CDR3s, moderate but significant, appeared in all four CD4+ subsets of Type 1 diabetes patients.

Germline V CDR1 and CDR2: SGHAT, FQNNGV. CDR3 length: 14 residues. V shed 3 bases and J shed 7 bases, with 13 bases lying between them. With respect to this clone: Antigen: not known.

Every bit of the isolated RNA underwent reverse transcription, so sequencing read expressed TCRB transcripts. Sequenced by immunoSEQ multiplex PCR; TCRdb stores in-frame clones only, minus some. This sample has a few hundred thousand clones, with around 15% found just once. Sequenced: naive CD4+ T cells from blood. The origin of this receptor is a man aged 30-40 years with type 1 diabetes. V and J are TRBV11-2 and TRBJ1-5; perhaps TRBD1 as D (6 bases). The CDR3 region is CASSFGYRDQPQHF. CDR3 DNA sequence: TGTGCCAGCAGCTTCGGGTACAGGGACCAGCCCCAGCATTTT. The entire variable domain, with the rest obtained from reference TRBV11-2 and TRBJ1-5, is as follows: EAGVAQSPRYKIIEKRQSVAFWCNPISGHATLYWYQQILGQGPKLLIQFQNNGVVDDSQLPKDRFSAERLKGVDSTLKIQPAKLEDSAVYLCASSFGYRDQPQHFGDGTRLSIL.